What follows are 14 T cell receptor beta chains derived from one specimen sequenced in a study of blood T cell repertoires in COVID-19. Here immunoSEQ multiplex PCR was the method, and the copy in TCRdb shows in-frame clones only, minus some. The sample records a few hundred thousand clones, about 91% being singletons. The sequenced sample consisted of PBMCs or T cells enriched from blood (not recorded which). The source of these receptors is a human donor in a cohort exposed to, infected with or recovered from COVID-19 (not recorded which). The donor label of this sample is uncertain.

V is TRBV3-1 (or the pseudogene TRBV3-2) and J is TRBJ2-1; the D is unclear. Trimming cost V 4 bases and J 3 bases, with 4 bases left between them. There are 12 residues in the CDR3. CDR1 and CDR2 from the germline V gene are LGHDT and YNNKEL (reference sequence). CDR3 nucleotide sequence: TGTGCCAGCAGCCGACTCTACAATGAGCAGTTCTTC. This codes for CASSRLYNEQFF.

The V call is TRBV18, the J call TRBJ1-1, with 7 bases matching TRBD1. The CDR3 spans 12 residues. V shed 1 base, J shed 10 bases, and the junction held 3 bases outside the gene matches. Germline lookup yields CDR1 KGHSH and CDR2 LQKENI. As DNA, the CDR3 is TGTGCCAGCTCACCACGCGAGGGGGCAGCTTTCTTT. It translates to CASSPREGAAFF.

V usage is TRBV7-3 and J usage is TRBJ1-1; D gene uncertain. CDR1 and CDR2 (germline): SGHTA, FQGTGA. The V end was cut by 0 bases, the J end by 4 bases, with 9 bases between. The CDR3 contains 14 residues. CDR3: CASSLTPQATEAFF. The CDR3 nucleotides are TGTGCCAGCAGCTTAACGCCCCAGGCCACTGAAGCTTTCTTT.

The chain has TRBV10-3 and TRBJ2-1, with 9 nucleotides matching TRBD2. CDR1 is ENHRY and CDR2 is SYGVKD in the germline V gene. Trimming took 11 bases from V and 2 from J; bases not matched to a gene: 16. This CDR3 contains 17 residues. CDR3 sequence: CASVNGGGVPTYNEQFF. The CDR3 DNA is TGTGCCTCAGTAAATGGCGGGGGGGTTCCTACCTACAATGAGCAGTTCTTC.

V gene TRBV5-1 combines with J gene TRBJ2-6; D unresolved. Germline V CDR1 and CDR2: SGHRS, YFSETQ. The CDR3 covers 15 residues. Trimming left V 0 bases short and J 2 bases short, with 6 bases between. The CDR3 is CASSLGQTGANVLTF. The CDR3 DNA reads as TGCGCCAGCAGCTTGGGCCAGACTGGGGCCAACGTCCTGACTTTC.

The rearrangement links TRBV4-1 to TRBJ1-1; maybe TRBD1 (5 bases). The CDR3 runs to 15 residues. Germline lookup yields CDR1 MGHRA and CDR2 YSYEKL. Trimming shortened V by 3 bases and J by 6 bases, and 17 bases separated the two germline ends. The DNA for the CDR3 is TGCGCCAGCAGCCAGCCCAGGGAGGGGCTGGCTGAAGCTTTCTTT. Encoded protein: CASSQPREGLAEAFF.

The rearrangement joins TRBV20-1 to TRBJ1-6; D remains unclear. Germline V gene sequence: CDR1 DFQATT, CDR2 SNEGSKA (reference sequence). This CDR3 is 10 amino acids long. V lost 6 bases and J 10 bases, leaving 7 bases between the germline ends. The CDR3 sequence is CSAGGSPLHF. The CDR3 DNA sequence: TGCAGTGCCGGAGGCTCACCCCTCCACTTT.

The chain joins TRBV4-2 to TRBJ1-1, with D maybe TRBD1 (6 bases). Germline V CDR1 and CDR2: LGHNA, YNFKEQ. The V and J ends lost 5 bases and 1 base respectively, with 11 bases between them. This CDR3 spans 14 amino acids. CDR3 nucleotide sequence: TGTGCCAGCAGCGAGGACAGCAGGAACACTGAAGCTTTCTTT. It is translated as CASSEDSRNTEAFF.

The genes are TRBV5-6 and TRBJ1-1; D not resolved. This CDR3 spans 12 amino acids. The V gene's germline CDR1 is SGHDT and CDR2 YYEEEE. With 4 bases removed from V and 0 bases from J, the gap between germline ends came to 4 bases. CDR3 region: CASSQVNTEAFF. In DNA, the CDR3 is TGTGCCAGCAGCCAGGTGAACACTGAAGCTTTCTTT.

The rearrangement joins TRBV24-1 to TRBJ1-3; the match to TRBD1 covers 8 bases. Germline CDR1 KGHDR, CDR2 SFDVKD. The J segment lost 4 bases and the V segment lost 4 bases, leaving 5 bases of the junction unmatched. The CDR3 extends over 15 amino acids. For the CDR3, the DNA is TGTGCCACCAGTGAGCACAGGGGGTCAGGAAACACCATATATTTT. Amino acids: CATSEHRGSGNTIYF.

The chain recombines TRBV24-1 with TRBJ2-1; 7 bases map to TRBD2. This CDR3 spans 14 amino acids. The germline gives CDR1 KGHDR, CDR2 SFDVKD. With 4 bases clipped from V and 8 bases from J, the junction kept 7 bases outside the gene matches. The CDR3 protein is CATSEGGESHEQFF. The CDR3 DNA reads TGTGCCACCAGTGAGGGGGGGGAAAGCCATGAGCAGTTCTTC.

The genes are TRBV6-5 and TRBJ2-2; D unresolved. Germline CDR1 reads MNHEY; CDR2 reads SVGAGI. The CDR3 contains 13 residues. Trimming took 4 bases from V and 4 from J, leaving 7 bases between them. CDR3 DNA: TGTGCCAGCAGTTTGCAGCGCACCGGGGAGCTGTTTTTT. Translated, it gives CASSLQRTGELFF.

In this sample, this clone turned up once. The V gene is TRBV7-8, the J gene TRBJ1-5, with 8 bases lining up with TRBD1. Germline lookup yields CDR1 SGHVS and CDR2 FQNEAQ. The CDR3 has 16 residues. The J segment lost 0 bases and the V segment lost 5 bases, leaving 6 bases of the junction unmatched. CDR3 residues: CASSPRDRFSNQPQHF. The DNA for the CDR3 is TGTGCCAGCAGCCCCCGGGACAGGTTTAGCAATCAGCCCCAGCATTTT.

The chain uses TRBV5-1 and TRBJ2-2, with D possibly matching TRBD2 (6 bases). Per the germline V gene, CDR1 is SGHRS and CDR2 is YFSETQ. The CDR3 extends over 16 amino acids. The V gene lost 0 bases and the J gene lost 6 bases, with 15 bases spanning the gap. The CDR3 reads CASSLGRQPGAGELFF. In nucleotides, the CDR3 is TGCGCCAGCAGCTTGGGGAGACAACCGGGGGCCGGGGAGCTGTTTTTT. The entire variable domain, with the rest obtained from reference TRBV5-1 and TRBJ2-2, is as follows: KAGVTQTPRYLIKTRGQQVTLSCSPISGHRSVSWYQQTPGQGLQFLFEYFSETQRNKGNFPGRFSGRQFSNSRSEMNVSTLELGDSALYLCASSLGRQPGAGELFFGEGSRLTVL.